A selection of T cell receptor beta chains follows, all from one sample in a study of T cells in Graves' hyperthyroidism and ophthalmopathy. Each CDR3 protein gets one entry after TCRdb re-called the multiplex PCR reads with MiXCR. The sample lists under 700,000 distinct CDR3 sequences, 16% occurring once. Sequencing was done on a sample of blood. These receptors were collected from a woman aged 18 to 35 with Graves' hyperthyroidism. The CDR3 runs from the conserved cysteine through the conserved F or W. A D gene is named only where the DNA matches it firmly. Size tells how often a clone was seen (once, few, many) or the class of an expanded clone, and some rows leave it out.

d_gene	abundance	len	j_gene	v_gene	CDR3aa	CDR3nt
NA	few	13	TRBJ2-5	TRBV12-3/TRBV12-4	CAIGGEPQETQYF	TGTGCCATAGGGGGAGAGCCCCAAGAGACCCAGTACTTC
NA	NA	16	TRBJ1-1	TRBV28	CASSLAGANQEAEAFF	TGTGCCAGCAGTTTGGCGGGGGCGAATCAGGAAGCTGAAGCTTTCTTT
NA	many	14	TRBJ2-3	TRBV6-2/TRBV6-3	CASSSPQRAHTQYF	TGTGCCAGCAGTTCTCCCCAGCGCGCACATACGCAGTATTTT
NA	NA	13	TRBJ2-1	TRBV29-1	CSVVGWAVNEQFF	TGCAGCGTTGTAGGATGGGCGGTCAATGAGCAGTTCTTC
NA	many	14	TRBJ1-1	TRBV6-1	CASSESLEDTEAFF	TGTGCCAGCAGTGAATCTTTGGAGGACACTGAAGCTTTCTTT
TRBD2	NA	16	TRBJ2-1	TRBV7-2	CASRIKGLAVHNEQFF	TGTGCCAGCAGGATAAAGGGACTAGCGGTTCACAATGAGCAGTTCTTC
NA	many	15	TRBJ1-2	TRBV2	CASTQGWGPNYGYTF	TGTGCCAGCACCCAAGGTTGGGGACCCAACTATGGCTACACCTTC
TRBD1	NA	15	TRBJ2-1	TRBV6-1	CASSEGGQGAGMRFF	TGTGCCAGCAGTGAAGGAGGACAGGGGGCAGGAATGCGGTTCTTC
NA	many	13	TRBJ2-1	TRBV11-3	CASSSPELNEQFF	TGTGCCAGCAGCTCCCCCGAACTCAATGAGCAGTTCTTC
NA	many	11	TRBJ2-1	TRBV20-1	CSASPKGGQFF	TGCAGTGCTAGCCCGAAAGGGGGGCAGTTCTTC
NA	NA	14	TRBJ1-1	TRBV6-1	CASRDQGIRTEAFF	TGTGCCAGCAGGGATCAGGGAATTCGCACTGAAGCTTTCTTT
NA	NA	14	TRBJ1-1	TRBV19	CASSVLTLNTEAFF	TGTGCCAGTAGTGTACTTACACTGAACACTGAAGCTTTCTTT
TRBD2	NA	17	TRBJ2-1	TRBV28	CATSEGLAGGGGGEQFF	TGTGCCACCTCGGAGGGACTAGCGGGGGGGGGGGGGGGTGAGCAGTTCTTC
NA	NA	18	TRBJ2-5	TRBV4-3	CTSSQAGRGVASQETQYF	TGCACCAGCAGCCAGGCGGGGCGAGGGGTGGCGTCCCAAGAGACCCAGTACTTC
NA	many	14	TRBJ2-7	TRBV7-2	CASSILPGGYEQYF	TGTGCCAGCAGCATCCTTCCAGGGGGGTACGAGCAGTACTTC